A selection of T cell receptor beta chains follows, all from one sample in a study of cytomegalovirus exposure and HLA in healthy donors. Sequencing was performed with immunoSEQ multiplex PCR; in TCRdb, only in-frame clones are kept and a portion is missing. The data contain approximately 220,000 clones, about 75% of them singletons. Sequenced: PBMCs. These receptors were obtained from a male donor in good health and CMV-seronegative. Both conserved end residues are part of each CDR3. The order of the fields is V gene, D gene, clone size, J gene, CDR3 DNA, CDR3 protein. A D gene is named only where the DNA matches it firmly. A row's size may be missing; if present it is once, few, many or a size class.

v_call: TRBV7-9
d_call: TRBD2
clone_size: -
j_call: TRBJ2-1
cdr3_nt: TGTGCCAGCAGTTTGCCCGGGGGGGGCCTCTACAATGAGCAGTTCTTC
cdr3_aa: CASSLPGGGLYNEQFF

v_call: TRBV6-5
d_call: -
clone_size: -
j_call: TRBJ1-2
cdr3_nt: TGTGCCAGCAGTTACGGGGCGCTCCTCCATAACTATGGCTACACCTTC
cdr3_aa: CASSYGALLHNYGYTF

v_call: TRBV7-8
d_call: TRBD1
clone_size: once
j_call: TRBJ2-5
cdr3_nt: TGTGCCAGCAGCTTAGCGGGGACAGGGGGCGCGGAGACCCAGTACTTC
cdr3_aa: CASSLAGTGGAETQYF

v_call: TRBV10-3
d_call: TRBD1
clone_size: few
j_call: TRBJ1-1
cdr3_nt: TGTGCCATCAGCCCAGGGGGCACTGAAGCTTTCTTT
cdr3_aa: CAISPGGTEAFF

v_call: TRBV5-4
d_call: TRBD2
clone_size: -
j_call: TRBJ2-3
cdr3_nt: TGTGCCAGCAGCCGAACAAGCGGGGGGGCTGCAGATACGCAGTATTTT
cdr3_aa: CASSRTSGGAADTQYF

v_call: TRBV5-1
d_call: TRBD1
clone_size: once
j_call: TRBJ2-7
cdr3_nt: TGCGCCAGCAGCTTGAAAGGACAGGGTCGGGAGCAGTACTTC
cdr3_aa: CASSLKGQGREQYF

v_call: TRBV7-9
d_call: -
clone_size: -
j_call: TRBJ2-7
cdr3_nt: TGTGCCAGCAGGACCGGGTCTACCCTCGAGCAGTACTTC
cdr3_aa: CASRTGSTLEQYF

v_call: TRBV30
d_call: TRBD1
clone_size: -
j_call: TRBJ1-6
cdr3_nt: TGTGCCTGGAACAGGCAGGACACGATGACAGGGCCCCTCCACTTT
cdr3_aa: CAWNRQDTMTGPLHF

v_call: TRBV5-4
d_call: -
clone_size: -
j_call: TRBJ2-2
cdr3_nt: TGTGCCAGCAGCCCCTTAAGGGCAGGTGTGATGGACTCGAACACCGGGGAGCTGTTTTTT
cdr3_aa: CASSPLRAGVMDSNTGELFF

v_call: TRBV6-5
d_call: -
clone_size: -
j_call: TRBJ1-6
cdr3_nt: TGTGCCAGCAGTTACGGGGACAATAATTCACCCCTCCACTTT
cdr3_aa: CASSYGDNNSPLHF

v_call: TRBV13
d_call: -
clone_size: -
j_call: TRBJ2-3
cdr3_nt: TGTGCCAGCAGCTCCCGGGACTTCTCCACAGATACGCAGTATTTT
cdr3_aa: CASSSRDFSTDTQYF

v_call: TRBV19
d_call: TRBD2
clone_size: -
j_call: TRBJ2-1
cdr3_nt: TGTGCCAGTAACCCGGTTAGCGGGAGCCCTTTAAATGAGCAGTTCTTC
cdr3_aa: CASNPVSGSPLNEQFF

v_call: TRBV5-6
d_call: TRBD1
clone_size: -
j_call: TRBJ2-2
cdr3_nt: TGTGCCAGCAGCTCTCTGTCGGACAGGTATACCGGGGAGCTGTTTTTT
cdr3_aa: CASSSLSDRYTGELFF

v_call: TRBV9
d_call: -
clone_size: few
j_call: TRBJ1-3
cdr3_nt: TGTGCCAGCAGCGTAGCTCAGGGAGGGGCAGCCTCTGGAAACACCATATATTTT
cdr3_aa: CASSVAQGGAASGNTIYF

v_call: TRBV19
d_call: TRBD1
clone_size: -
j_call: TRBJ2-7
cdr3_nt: TGTGCCAGTGAGGGATTTGGGCAGGGGGAGTACGAGCAGTACTTC
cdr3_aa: CASEGFGQGEYEQYF

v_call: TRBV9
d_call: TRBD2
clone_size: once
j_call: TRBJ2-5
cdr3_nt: TGTGCCAGCAGCGTAGGAGGACTAGTGGAAGAGACCCAGTACTTC
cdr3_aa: CASSVGGLVEETQYF

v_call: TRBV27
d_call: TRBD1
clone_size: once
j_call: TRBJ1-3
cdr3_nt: TGTGCCAGCAGTCCGACGGGACAGGGGAAAGGAAACACCATATATTTT
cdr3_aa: CASSPTGQGKGNTIYF

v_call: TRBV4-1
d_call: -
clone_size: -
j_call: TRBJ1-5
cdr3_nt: TGCGCCAGCAGCCACTTACGAGGGGGTGCTCAGCCCCAGCATTTT
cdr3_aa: CASSHLRGGAQPQHF

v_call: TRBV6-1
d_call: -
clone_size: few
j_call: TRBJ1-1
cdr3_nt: TGTGCCAGCAGTGAAGGACAGAACACTGAAGCTTTCTTT
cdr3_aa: CASSEGQNTEAFF

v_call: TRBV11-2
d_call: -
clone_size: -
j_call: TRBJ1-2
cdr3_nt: TGTGCCAGCAGGTCAGGGTTTAACTATGGCTACACCTTC
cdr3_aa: CASRSGFNYGYTF

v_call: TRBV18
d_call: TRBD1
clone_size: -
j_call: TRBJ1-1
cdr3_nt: TGTGCCAGCTCACCAGGATACAGGGGAAGGCCTGAAGCTTTCTTT
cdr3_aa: CASSPGYRGRPEAFF

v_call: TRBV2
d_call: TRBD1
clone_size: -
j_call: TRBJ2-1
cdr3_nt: TGTGCCATCCCGGGACAGGGATCCTACAATGAGCAGTTCTTC
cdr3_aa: CAIPGQGSYNEQFF

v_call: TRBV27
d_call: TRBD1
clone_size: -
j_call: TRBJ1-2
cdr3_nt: TGTGCCAGCATGACAGGGGACTATGGCTACACCTTC
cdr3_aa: CASMTGDYGYTF

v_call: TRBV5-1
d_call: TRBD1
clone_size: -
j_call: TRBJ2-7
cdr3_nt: TGCGCCAGCAGCCTTAGACAGGGCTCATACGAGCAGTACTTC
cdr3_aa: CASSLRQGSYEQYF

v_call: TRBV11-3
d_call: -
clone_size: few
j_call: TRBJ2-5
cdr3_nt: TGTGCCAGCAGCTCAAACCAAGAGACCCAGTACTTC
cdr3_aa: CASSSNQETQYF

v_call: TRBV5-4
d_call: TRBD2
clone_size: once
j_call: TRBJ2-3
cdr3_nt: TGTGCCAGCAGCTTGGCCAGTGGGCGGGGGGGATCAGATACGCAGTATTTT
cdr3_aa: CASSLASGRGGSDTQYF

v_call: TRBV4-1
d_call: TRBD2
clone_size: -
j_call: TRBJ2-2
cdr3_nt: TGCGCCAGCAGCCAAGTTGGTCTAGCGGGAGGGGCCGGGGAGCTGTTTTTT
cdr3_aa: CASSQVGLAGGAGELFF

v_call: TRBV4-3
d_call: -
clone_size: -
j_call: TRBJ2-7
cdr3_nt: TGCGCCAGCAGCCAAGTGGGTTCCGGGGTAGCCTACGAGCAGTACTTC
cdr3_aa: CASSQVGSGVAYEQYF

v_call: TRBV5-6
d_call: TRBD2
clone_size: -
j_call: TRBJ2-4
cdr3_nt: TGTGCCAGCAAAGGCCGACTAGCGGGGTTGGAAAACATTCAGTACTTC
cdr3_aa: CASKGRLAGLENIQYF